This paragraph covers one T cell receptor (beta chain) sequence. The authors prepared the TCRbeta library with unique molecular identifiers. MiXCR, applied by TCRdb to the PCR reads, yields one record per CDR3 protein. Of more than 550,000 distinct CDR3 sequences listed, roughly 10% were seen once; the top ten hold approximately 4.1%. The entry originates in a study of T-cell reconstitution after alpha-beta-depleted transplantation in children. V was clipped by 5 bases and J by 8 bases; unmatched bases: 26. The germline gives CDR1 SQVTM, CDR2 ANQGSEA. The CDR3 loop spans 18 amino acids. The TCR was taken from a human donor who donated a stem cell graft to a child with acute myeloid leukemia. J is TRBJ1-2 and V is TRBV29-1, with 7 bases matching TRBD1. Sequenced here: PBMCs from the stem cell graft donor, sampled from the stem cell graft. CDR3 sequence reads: CSVPSPYRDREFGIGYTF. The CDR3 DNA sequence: TGCAGCGTTCCTTCCCCCTACCGGGACAGAGAGTTCGGTATAGGCTACACCTTC. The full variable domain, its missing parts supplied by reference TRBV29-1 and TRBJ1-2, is SAVISQKPSRDICQRGTSLTIQCQVDSQVTMMFWYRQQPGQSLTLIATANQGSEATYESGFVIDKFPISRPNLTFSTLTVSNMSPEDSSIYLCSVPSPYRDREFGIGYTFGSGTRLTVV.